This T cell receptor (beta chain) was sequenced in a study of cytomegalovirus exposure and HLA in healthy donors. Study findings and constraints: A later analysis reported that several of the most significant clusters appeared to be linked to common viral pathogens, among them Epstein-Barr virus. HLA restriction was apparent for most CMV-associated TCR beta chains in a later analysis.

Both 60 Vbeta primers and 13 Jbeta primers went into the PCR. Profiled with immunoSEQ multiplex PCR; TCRdb holds only in-frame clones, not every one. The sample lists tens of thousands of clones, over 60% occurring once. Every donor was a healthy person donating bone marrow. About this clone itself: Its antigen is undetermined.

CDR3 length: 12 amino acids. Trimming took 6 bases from V and 2 from J, leaving 7 bases between them. CDR1 is MNHEY and CDR2 is SMNVEV in the germline V gene (reference sequence). The chain is built from TRBV27 and TRBJ2-5; D is undetermined. Sequencing was done on a sample of PBMCs. The sequence was obtained from a female donor in good health and CMV-seronegative. CDR3 DNA sequence: TGTGCCAGCAGCCCATCACAAGAGACCCAGTACTTC. Translation gives CASSPSQETQYF.